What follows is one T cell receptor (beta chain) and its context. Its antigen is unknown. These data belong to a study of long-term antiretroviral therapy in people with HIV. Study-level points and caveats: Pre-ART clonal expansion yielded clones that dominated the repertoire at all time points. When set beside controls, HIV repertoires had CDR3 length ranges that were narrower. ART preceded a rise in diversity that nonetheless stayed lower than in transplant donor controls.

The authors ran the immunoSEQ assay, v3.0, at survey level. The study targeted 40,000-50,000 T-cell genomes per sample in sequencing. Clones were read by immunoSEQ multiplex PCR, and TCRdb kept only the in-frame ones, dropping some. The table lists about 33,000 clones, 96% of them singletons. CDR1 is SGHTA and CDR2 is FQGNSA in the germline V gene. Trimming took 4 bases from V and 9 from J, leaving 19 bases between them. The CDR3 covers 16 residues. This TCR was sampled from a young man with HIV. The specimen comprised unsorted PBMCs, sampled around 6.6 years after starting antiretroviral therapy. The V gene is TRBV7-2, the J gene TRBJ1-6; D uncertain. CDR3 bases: TGTGCCAGCAGCTCACGATTGGAGGGCTGGAGTTCACCCCTCCACTTT. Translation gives CASSSRLEGWSSPLHF.